Below, 19 T cell receptor beta chains from the same sample are listed, as sequenced in a study of regulatory T cells in long-lasting Graves disease. Assembly of TCR beta libraries relied on iRepertoire HTBI primers together with Arm-PCR of CDR3 regions. TCRdb itself ran the multiplex PCR reads through MiXCR, one entry per CDR3 protein. This table has roughly 440,000 distinct CDR3 sequences, about a sixth appearing once. The time point is: newly diagnosed GD, antithyroid drugs for less than 3 months. Following extraction of RNA from PBMCs, that RNA was used to make the TCR library. These records were also assigned to another study, of T cells in Graves' hyperthyroidism and ophthalmopathy.

This specimen was peripheral blood mononuclear cells (PBMCs), taken at new diagnosis, from a patient treated with antithyroid drugs. All receptors come from a woman between 18 and 30 years old with Graves disease.

This clonotype was seen at least ten times. The chain uses TRBV28 and TRBJ2-7, with 12 positions matching TRBD2. The CDR3 totals 16 residues. Germline V gene lookup returns CDR1 MDHEN and CDR2 SYDVKM. V lost 7 bases and J lost 4; bases outside the gene matches: 11. The CDR3, as DNA: TGTGCCAGCACCCGACCCGGACTAGCGGGGTCGTACGAGCAGTACTTC. Protein product: CASTRPGLAGSYEQYF.

At least ten counts were recorded for this clonotype. The rearrangement uses TRBV2 and TRBJ2-7, with D maybe TRBD1 (6 bases). CDR1 and CDR2 from the germline V gene are SNHLY and FYNNEI. The CDR3 runs to 16 residues. V dropped 6 bases and J dropped 3 bases, with 21 bases sitting between them. The CDR3, as DNA: TGTGCCAGCAGCCTAAAGCTGCAGGGGCACCTCTACGAGCAGTACTTC. It specifies CASSLKLQGHLYEQYF. Full variable domain (missing parts from reference TRBV2 and TRBJ2-7): EPEVTQTPSHQVTQMGQEVILRCVPISNHLYFYWYRQILGQKVEFLVSFYNNEISEKSEIFDDQFSVERPDGSNFTLKIRSTKLEDSAMYFCASSLKLQGHLYEQYFGPGTRLTVT.

The chain combines TRBV19 with TRBJ2-1; 9 bases align to TRBD2. Germline assignment: CDR1 LNHDA and CDR2 SQIVND (reference sequence). J was trimmed by 10 bases and V by 5 bases; bases with no gene match: 9. The CDR3 length is 14 residues. The CDR3 reads CASSWASGIAEQFF. The CDR3 DNA reads TGTGCCAGTAGTTGGGCTAGCGGGATCGCGGAGCAGTTCTTC.

This clonotype was seen many times. The rearrangement joins TRBV6-2 or TRBV6-3 to TRBJ2-7; no clear D. Trimming took off 6 bases at V and 4 bases at J, with 13 bases between the two ends. Germline lookup yields CDR1 MNHEY and CDR2 SVGEGT. There are 13 residues in the CDR3. Here the CDR3 DNA reads TGTGCCAGCAGCCCCCCCGAGTCTTACGAGCAGTACTTC. Translated: CASSPPESYEQYF.

This clonotype has ten or more counts. The V and J genes are TRBV5-1 and TRBJ2-7, with D perhaps TRBD1 (6 bases). With 0 bases removed from V and 0 bases from J, the gap between germline ends came to 10 bases. The germline V gene encodes CDR1 SGHRS and CDR2 YFSETQ. CDR3 length equals 15 residues. The CDR3 protein is CASSLVLDSSYEQYF. Here the CDR3 DNA reads TGCGCCAGCAGCTTGGTTCTGGACAGCTCCTACGAGCAGTACTTC.

In this sample, this clonotype turned up many times. The rearrangement joins TRBV7-2 to TRBJ1-5, with D possibly TRBD1 on 5 matching bases. This CDR3 is 13 amino acids long. From germline, CDR1 is SGHTA and CDR2 FQGNSA. Trimming left V 5 bases short and J 4 bases short, with 9 bases between. The CDR3 region is CASSLDRNQPQHF. The CDR3 nucleotides are TGTGCCAGCAGCCTAGACAGAAATCAGCCCCAGCATTTT.

This rearrangement joins TRBV29-1 to TRBJ2-7; 10 bases fit TRBD1. The CDR3 loop spans 12 amino acids. Looked up from germline, CDR1 is SQVTM and CDR2 is ANQGSEA. With V trimmed by 7 bases and J by 3 bases, 3 bases remained unmatched. The CDR3 reads CSAWTGGYEQYF. CDR3 bases: TGCAGCGCCTGGACAGGGGGCTACGAGCAGTACTTC.

The V gene is TRBV5-1, the J gene TRBJ2-2; 10 nucleotides align to TRBD2. CDR1 is SGHRS and CDR2 is YFSETQ in the germline V gene. Trimming at V came to 7 bases and at J to 0 bases, leaving 9 bases not matched to a gene. This CDR3 spans 17 amino acids. This CDR3 reads CASSGRLAGANTGELFF. CDR3 in DNA: TGCGCCAGCTCGGGTCGTCTAGCGGGAGCGAACACCGGGGAGCTGTTTTTT.

This clonotype was seen many times. This chain connects TRBV11-2 to TRBJ1-5; D possibly corresponds to TRBD1 (6 bases). Germline loops: CDR1 SGHAT, CDR2 FQNNGV. The CDR3 totals 16 residues. V shed 5 bases and J shed 2 bases, with 16 bases lying between them. The CDR3 here is CASSPRKGGGNQPQHF. The CDR3 DNA is TGTGCCAGCAGCCCCCGGAAGGGGGGAGGCAATCAGCCCCAGCATTTT.

This chain uses TRBV7-9 with TRBJ2-7, with 13 bases matching TRBD2. CDR3 length: 17 amino acids. With V trimmed by 5 bases and J by 5 bases, 12 bases remained unmatched. CDR1 is SEHNR, CDR2 FQNEAQ, per germline (reference sequence). The CDR3 spells CASSTLTSGRTFDEQYF. The DNA for the CDR3 is TGTGCCAGCAGCACCTTGACTAGCGGGAGGACTTTCGACGAGCAGTACTTC.

Many counts were recorded for this clonotype. The chain has TRBV2 and TRBJ2-2; TRBD2 matches at 16 bases. CDR3 size: 16 residues. Germline V CDR1 and CDR2: SNHLY, FYNNEI. V shed 6 bases and J 5 bases; nucleotides not matched to a gene: 3. DNA for the CDR3: TGTGCCAGCAGCCCGGGACTAGCGGGAGGGACCGGGGAGCTGTTTTTT. The encoded protein is CASSPGLAGGTGELFF.

This clonotype was seen repeatedly, ten times or more. This chain uses TRBV6-1 with TRBJ2-7; D is ambiguous. With 8 bases removed from V and 4 bases from J, the gap between germline ends came to 9 bases. CDR3 length equals 11 residues. Germline V lookup: CDR1 MNHNS, CDR2 SASEGT. CDR3 sequence reads: CASQARYEQYF. CDR3 in DNA: TGTGCCAGCCAGGCCCGTTACGAGCAGTACTTC.

This clonotype was seen many times. The chain has TRBV6-1 and TRBJ2-7; 7 positions match TRBD2. Germline assignment: CDR1 MNHNS and CDR2 SASEGT. This CDR3 contains 14 residues. After removal of 9 bases from V and 2 bases from J, the junction contained 10 bases not matched to a gene. The CDR3 nucleotides read TGTGCCAGTGGCGGGCGGGAGATAACCTACGAGCAGTACTTC. Translation gives CASGGREITYEQYF.

This clonotype was seen at least ten times. The rearrangement joins TRBV10-3 to TRBJ2-4, with TRBD2 as a possible D gene (6 bases). Germline V gene lookup returns CDR1 ENHRY and CDR2 SYGVKD. CDR3 length equals 12 residues. Trimming cost V 3 bases and J 8 bases, with 8 bases left between them. The chain's CDR3 is CAISELAHIQYF. DNA of the CDR3: TGTGCCATCAGTGAACTAGCTCACATTCAGTACTTC.

This clonotype came up many times. The chain carries TRBV28 and TRBJ2-3; possibly TRBD2 for D (5 bases). The V and J ends lost 6 bases and 4 bases respectively, with 14 bases between them. This CDR3 contains 14 residues. Germline V lookup: CDR1 MDHEN, CDR2 SYDVKM. The CDR3, as DNA: TGTGCCAGCAGGCCCGCTAGCTTCCCAGATACGCAGTATTTT. It specifies CASRPASFPDTQYF. Combining the CDR3 with reference TRBV28 and TRBJ2-3 gives the whole variable domain DVKVTQSSRYLVKRTGEKVFLECVQDMDHENMFWYRQDPGLGLRLIYFSYDVKMKEKGDIPEGYSVSREKKERFSLILESASTNQTSMYLCASRPASFPDTQYFGPGTRLTVL.

V is TRBV12-3 or TRBV12-4 and J is TRBJ2-4; D gene ambiguous. The V gene lost 4 bases and the J gene lost 3 bases, with 13 bases spanning the gap. The CDR3 contains 15 residues. The CDR3 here is CASSSWAIGKNIQYF. CDR3 coding DNA: TGTGCCAGCAGTTCCTGGGCAATAGGCAAAAACATTCAGTACTTC.

The chain joins TRBV29-1 to TRBJ2-5; a possible D gene is TRBD1 (8 bases). The germline CDR1 and CDR2 sequences are SQVTM and ANQGSEA. The CDR3 spans 13 residues. Trimming removed 7 bases at V and 5 bases at J, with 17 bases between. CDR3 sequence: CSDRTGRGETQYF. CDR3 DNA: TGCAGCGACCGGACAGGGCGGGGGGAGACCCAGTACTTC.

V usage is TRBV27 and J usage is TRBJ1-2, with D possibly TRBD1 on 5 matching bases. CDR1 and CDR2 from the germline V gene are MNHEY and SMNVEV (reference sequence). CDR3 length: 12 amino acids. V was cut by 6 bases and J by 4 bases, with 9 bases left in between. CDR3 nucleotide sequence: TGTGCCAGCAGGGGGCTTGGCTATGGCTACACCTTC. Encoded protein: CASRGLGYGYTF.

This clonotype was observed many times. The J gene is TRBJ1-3, the V gene TRBV28, with 7 bases lining up with TRBD1. J lost 5 bases, V lost 7 bases, and 5 bases had no gene match. Per germline, CDR1 MDHEN and CDR2 SYDVKM. The CDR3 loop spans 13 amino acids. As DNA, the CDR3 is TGTGCCAGCATCGGGGACAGTCGAAACACCATATATTTT. The encoded protein is CASIGDSRNTIYF.